The rows below give T cell receptor beta chains drawn from one sample of a study of identical twins. TCRdb reprocessed the 5' RACE reads with MiXCR, giving one entry per CDR3 protein. Altogether about 790,000 distinct CDR3 sequences are present, 15% to 20% being singletons, with the ten largest covering about an eighth. This sample also belongs to another study, concerning T cells expressing NK-cell markers.

Material for sequencing was PBMCs. The receptors here all came from a woman between 18 and 30 years old in good health. Both conserved end residues are trimmed from each CDR3.

CDR3: ASSPDSYADEQF; V: TRBV18
CDR3: ASRPGQGGSGELF; V: TRBV10-1
CDR3: SVVDISTLETQY; V: TRBV29-1
CDR3: ASSPRGGADTQY; V: TRBV7-9
CDR3: TSSLAARTGTQY; V: TRBV5-1
CDR3: ATSRGLAGGTDTQY; V: TRBV15
CDR3: ASSLSEGETQY; V: TRBV5-1
CDR3: ASSLVHGGIGETQY; V: TRBV4-3
CDR3: AWNKGASTDTQY; V: TRBV30
CDR3: ASSLRGQGNGELF; V: TRBV7-9
CDR3: ASSLAGPKNEQF; V: TRBV7-9
CDR3: ASSPTPSGNTGELF; V: TRBV7-9
CDR3: ASSFVGQGTPYEQY; V: TRBV5-1
CDR3: AIMLAQRGDNEQF; V: TRBV10-3
CDR3: SHILQGYNEQF; V: TRBV29-1
CDR3: ASSLSTSGSQNEQF; V: TRBV12-3/TRBV12-4
CDR3: ATSRAAGGVSDTQY; V: TRBV15
CDR3: ASGAGGNSYNEQF; V: TRBV6-2/TRBV6-3
CDR3: ASDRLNTEAF; V: TRBV14
CDR3: ASSLLGANTGELF; V: TRBV5-1
CDR3: ASNYRGSYEQY; V: TRBV25-1
CDR3: ASSLDVLMNTEAF; V: TRBV5-1